The T cell receptor (beta chain) described here comes from a study of control samples from healthy donors and cancer patients. Repertoires were generated with immunoSEQ multiplex PCR, while TCRdb's copy carries only in-frame clones and drops some. In the table there are 90,000 to 110,000 clones, more than 85% of which are singletons. Germline CDR1 LGHDT, CDR2 YNNKEL (reference sequence). The CDR3 runs 14 residues. V was cut by 0 bases and J by 4 bases, with 7 bases left in between. This TCR came from a woman aged 50 to 60 in good health. Sample: blood. The rearrangement joins TRBV3-1 (or the pseudogene TRBV3-2) to TRBJ2-1; D may be TRBD2 (5 bases). The CDR3: CASSQESGYNEQFF. The CDR3 DNA sequence: TGTGCCAGCAGCCAAGAGTCGGGGTACAATGAGCAGTTCTTC.